The entry below gives a single T cell receptor beta chain sequence along with its context. What it binds is unknown. This sample also contains other DNA sequences that code for the same CDR3. This entry belongs to a study of cytomegalovirus exposure and HLA in healthy donors. Study findings and constraints: Specific recognition of CMV antigens was confirmed in vitro for a few chains (all CMV-associated).

A multiplex PCR was run with 60 Vbeta primers and 13 Jbeta primers. The table came from immunoSEQ multiplex PCR; TCRdb's copy has only in-frame clones and leaves some out. The data show 190,000 or so clones, roughly four fifths seen once. Trimming pared 0 bases from V and 7 bases from J, leaving 10 bases between. Germline CDR1 reads ENHRY; CDR2 reads SYGVKD. CDR3 length: 14 residues. Sequencing input: PBMCs. The J gene is TRBJ1-5, the V gene TRBV10-3; D is unresolved. The TCR sequence derives from a man aged 50-59 years in good health and CMV-seronegative. The CDR3 spells CAISESGINQPQHF. The CDR3 nucleotides read TGTGCCATCAGTGAGTCGGGCATCAACCAGCCCCAGCATTTT.